The present T cell receptor (beta chain) was sequenced within a study of technical replicates of blood from a few donors. The CDR3 sequence is 13 residues long. Between the trimmed V and J ends, which lost 6 bases and 7 bases, there was a span of 16 bases. Germline CDR1 reads MNHEY; CDR2 reads SVGAGI. Libraries were prepared by immunoSEQ multiplex PCR; TCRdb keeps only in-frame clonotypes and omits some of them. The sample holds about 59,000 clones, approximately 92% seen once. V and J are TRBV6-5 and TRBJ2-7; D might be TRBD1 (6 bases). Material: PBMCs. This TCR was recovered from a human donor in good health. Some clones in this sample may be carry-over from other donors' samples. The CDR3 DNA reads TGTGCCAGCAGAGAGGGGGACCCGAGGGAGCAGTACTTC. Translation gives CASREGDPREQYF.